This T cell receptor beta chain is drawn from a study of shared clonotypes between healthy human individuals. Partitioning of CD4+ cells yielded a CD45RA+ naive subset and a CD45RA-negative memory subset. This CDR3 comprises 13 residues. The germline V gene encodes CDR1 MNHNS and CDR2 SASEGT. The V end was cut by 4 bases, the J end by 2 bases, with 9 bases between. The authors split each subset's genomic DNA evenly across several immunoSEQ plates. Produced via immunoSEQ multiplex PCR; TCRdb's table is partial and in-frame only. The sample shows nearly 750,000 clones, 55% to 75% of them seen only once.

The chain combines TRBV6-1 with TRBJ2-7; TRBD1 might be the D (5 bases). The TCR originated in a woman aged 25 to 39 in good health. Sequenced material: memory CD4+ T cells sorted from blood. This sample's subset: CD45RA-negative fraction. The CDR3 protein is CASSGQNAYEQYF. CDR3 DNA: TGTGCCAGCAGTGGACAGAACGCCTACGAGCAGTACTTC.